Each of the 25 T cell receptor beta chains below was sequenced from the same sample in a study of blood T cell repertoires in COVID-19 (dated by TCRdb to the early 2020s). Library generation was performed with the immunoSEQ multiplex PCR assay. Entries here come from immuneACCESS through TCRdb and include only in-frame sequences with V and J called. Some clones fail to appear in such tables; in the studies checked, an unresolved V gene covers under half of the shortfall, and the cause of the remainder is unknown. In this sample the table shows some 50,000 clones, roughly nine tenths of which occur a single time. The top ten clonotypes cover roughly 8.3% of the sample. The sequencing sample was made of peripheral blood. All receptors derive from a woman in her 70s with active COVID-19.

The chain links TRBV6-1 to TRBJ2-3; 7 bases line up with TRBD2. Germline V gene lookup returns CDR1 MNHNS and CDR2 SASEGT. The CDR3 runs 17 residues. With V trimmed by 0 bases and J by 5 bases, 11 bases remained unmatched. The CDR3 region has the DNA TGTGCCAGCAGTGAAGCGCGGGGGAAGTCCTGGGTAGATACGCAGTATTTT. Its translation is CASSEARGKSWVDTQYF.

This clone was observed a single time. The rearrangement joins TRBV30 to TRBJ1-1; tentative D call: TRBD1 (5 bases). This CDR3 has 15 residues. Germline values: CDR1 GTSNPN, CDR2 SVGIG (reference sequence). V dropped 0 bases and J dropped 0 bases, with 11 bases sitting between them. The CDR3 loop is CAWSVKRQLNTEAFF. The CDR3 DNA reads TGTGCCTGGAGTGTAAAGAGACAGCTGAACACTGAAGCTTTCTTT.

This clone was seen once. The V and J genes are TRBV9 and TRBJ2-3; D is possibly TRBD1 (5 bases). Trimming left V 0 bases short and J 5 bases short, with 10 bases between. The CDR3 consists of 14 residues. From germline, CDR1 is SGDLS and CDR2 YYNGEE. CDR3 nucleotide sequence: TGTGCCAGCAGCGTAGTCGGTCAGGGAGATACGCAGTATTTT. Amino acid sequence: CASSVVGQGDTQYF.

The chain is built from TRBV28 and TRBJ2-3; D is unclear. V dropped 2 bases and J dropped 0 bases, with 3 bases sitting between them. This CDR3 is built from 13 residues. CDR1 is MDHEN, CDR2 SYDVKM, per germline. CDR3 nucleotide sequence: TGTGCCAGCAGTTTACCTAGCACAGATACGCAGTATTTT. Its protein product is CASSLPSTDTQYF.

The table lists this clone with a count of one. The gene calls are TRBV7-9 and TRBJ2-7, with 14 bases aligning to TRBD2. This CDR3 spans 18 amino acids. J was trimmed by 3 bases and V by 4 bases; bases with no gene match: 11. CDR1 SEHNR and CDR2 FQNEAQ come from the germline V gene (reference sequence). The CDR3: CASSSGTSGGLISYEQYF. The CDR3 region has the DNA TGTGCCAGCAGCTCCGGGACTAGCGGGGGCTTGATCAGCTACGAGCAGTACTTC.

This clone came up a few times. Written as DNA, the CDR3 is TGTGCCAGCATTCAGCCCCAGGGCGTACAAGAGACCCAGTACTTC. It is translated as CASIQPQGVQETQYF. J is TRBJ2-5 and V is TRBV9, with D maybe TRBD1 (5 bases). The CDR3 loop spans 15 amino acids. Germline loops: CDR1 SGDLS, CDR2 YYNGEE. Trimming left V 6 bases short and J 2 bases short, with 17 bases between.

This clone was observed a few times. This chain connects TRBV5-1 to TRBJ1-6, with D possibly matching TRBD1 (6 bases). This CDR3 spans 14 amino acids. Trimming took 3 bases from V and 5 from J, leaving 9 bases between them. CDR1 is SGHRS, CDR2 YFSETQ, per germline. The CDR3 coding sequence is TGCGCCAGCAGCTACGGACAGAATAATTCACCCCTCCACTTT. Protein sequence: CASSYGQNNSPLHF.

The chain couples TRBV7-6 to TRBJ1-1; unclear D gene. This CDR3 is built from 15 residues. In germline, CDR1 is SGHVS, CDR2 FNYEAQ. V was cut by 5 bases and J by 3 bases, with 16 bases left in between. The CDR3 spells CASSPQRGLDTEAFF. In DNA form, the CDR3 reads TGTGCCAGCAGCCCCCAGAGAGGCTTGGACACTGAAGCTTTCTTT.

V usage is TRBV19 and J usage is TRBJ2-1; 11 bases are shared with TRBD2. V lost 5 bases and J lost 8; bases outside the gene matches: 8. Germline assignment: CDR1 LNHDA and CDR2 SQIVND (reference sequence). The CDR3 covers 15 residues. CDR3 sequence reads: CASSRIAGGPHEQFF. CDR3 in DNA: TGTGCCAGTAGTCGAATAGCGGGAGGGCCCCATGAGCAGTTCTTC.

The V call is TRBV7-2, the J call TRBJ2-1; possibly TRBD2 for D (6 bases). CDR3 size: 16 residues. Trimming shortened V by 5 bases and J by 8 bases, and 22 bases separated the two germline ends. Germline assignment: CDR1 SGHTA and CDR2 FQGNSA. CDR3 DNA sequence: TGTGCCAGCAGCCCCCGCATAGCGGAGCGGGCCCATGAGCAGTTCTTC. This gives the protein CASSPRIAERAHEQFF.

The CDR3, as DNA: TGTGCCAGCAGCGTAGGGACTCTTCTATCTGAGCAGTTCTTC. Translation gives CASSVGTLLSEQFF. This sequence joins TRBV9 and TRBJ2-1, with D tentatively TRBD2 (5 bases). This CDR3 has 14 amino acids. Looked up from germline, CDR1 is SGDLS and CDR2 is YYNGEE. The ends were cut back, 0 bases at V and 9 bases at J, with 13 bases in the middle.

This chain uses TRBV29-1 with TRBJ2-1, with D possibly TRBD2 on 6 matching bases. V lost 5 bases and J 0 bases, leaving 8 bases between the germline ends. The CDR3 sequence is 13 residues long. Germline V gene sequence: CDR1 SQVTM, CDR2 ANQGSEA. CDR3 amino acids: CSVPTSSYNEQFF. CDR3 coding DNA: TGCAGCGTTCCGACTAGCTCCTACAATGAGCAGTTCTTC.

This clone was observed at least ten times. The chain uses TRBV7-9 and TRBJ1-5; 7 nucleotides line up with TRBD1. Trimming took 5 bases from V and 3 from J; bases not matched to a gene: 4. CDR1 is SEHNR, CDR2 FQNEAQ, per germline (reference sequence). This CDR3 region has 14 residues. The DNA for the CDR3 is TGTGCCAGCAGCCAACAGGGGAACAATCAGCCCCAGCATTTT. Its translation: CASSQQGNNQPQHF. The variable domain in full, completed from reference TRBV7-9 and TRBJ1-5, reads DTGVSQNPRHKITKRGQNVTFRCDPISEHNRLYWYRQTLGQGPEFLTYFQNEAQLEKSRLLSDRFSAERPKGSFSTLEIQRTEQGDSAMYLCASSQQGNNQPQHFGDGTRLSIL.

CDR3 coding DNA: TGTGCCAGCAGCCCAGGCGGCGGAGTAGCGGGACTAAAACCATTCTTC. This encodes CASSPGGGVAGLKPFF. The genes are TRBV7-2 and TRBJ2-1; TRBD2 matches 8 bases. The CDR3 length is 16 residues. After removal of 5 bases from V and 16 bases from J, the junction contained 22 bases not matched to a gene. Per the germline V gene, CDR1 is SGHTA and CDR2 is FQGNSA.

CDR3 protein: CASSNTADTQYF. The CDR3 DNA is TGTGCCAGCAGTAATACTGCAGATACGCAGTATTTT. The rearrangement uses TRBV2 and TRBJ2-3, with D unresolved. Looked up from germline, CDR1 is SNHLY and CDR2 is FYNNEI. V lost 5 bases, J lost 4 bases, and 7 bases lay in between. The CDR3 has 12 residues.

The chain combines TRBV19 with TRBJ2-3, with 8 positions matching TRBD2. CDR3 size: 17 residues. Germline V gene lookup returns CDR1 LNHDA and CDR2 SQIVND (reference sequence). V trimming: 4 bases; J trimming: 9 bases; junction bases outside the gene matches: 18. In DNA form, the CDR3 reads TGTGCCAGTAGTAAACCCCCGGTGCGAGCGGGAGTAGGCACGCAGTATTTT. It encodes CASSKPPVRAGVGTQYF.

V gene TRBV28 combines with J gene TRBJ2-7; D ambiguous. The CDR3 spans 13 residues. Between the trimmed V and J ends, which lost 5 bases and 3 bases, there was a span of 11 bases. Germline CDR1 reads MDHEN; CDR2 reads SYDVKM. CDR3 loop: CASSHLEHYEQYF. The CDR3 DNA is TGTGCCAGCAGTCACCTCGAACACTACGAGCAGTACTTC.

In this sample, this clone turned up once. The chain joins TRBV28 to TRBJ1-2; 7 nucleotides align to TRBD1. The CDR3 totals 14 residues. In germline, CDR1 is MDHEN, CDR2 SYDVKM. V shed 5 bases, J shed 4 bases, and the junction held 7 bases outside the gene matches. The CDR3 coding sequence is TGTGCCAGCAGTCTGTCACAGGGGATCTATGGCTACACCTTC. This sequence encodes CASSLSQGIYGYTF.

The V call is TRBV5-1, the J call TRBJ2-3; the D gene is possibly TRBD2 (5 bases). Germline V lookup: CDR1 SGHRS, CDR2 YFSETQ. The CDR3 runs to 15 residues. Trimming cost V 1 base and J 2 bases, with 11 bases left between them. CDR3 sequence: CASSLIRGDTDTQYF. CDR3 coding DNA: TGCGCCAGCAGCTTGATCCGGGGAGACACAGATACGCAGTATTTT.

CDR3 sequence reads: CASRAGTEAFF. In DNA form, the CDR3 reads TGTGCCAGCAGGGCGGGCACTGAAGCTTTCTTT. This rearrangement joins TRBV27 to TRBJ1-1; no clear D. Trimming left V 6 bases short and J 4 bases short, with 6 bases between. Germline-derived CDR1 and CDR2 are MNHEY and SMNVEV (reference sequence). The CDR3 is made up of 11 amino acids.

V and J are TRBV30 and TRBJ2-1; TRBD2 matches 9 bases. The CDR3 loop spans 15 amino acids. The V gene's germline CDR1 is GTSNPN and CDR2 SVGIG (reference sequence). The V and J ends lost 2 bases and 5 bases, in that order; junction bases with no gene match: 7. CDR3 DNA: TGTGCCTGGAGTTTGGCTAGCGGGGTGAACAATGAGCAGTTCTTC. This gives the protein CAWSLASGVNNEQFF.

The genes are TRBV6-5 and TRBJ2-7, with TRBD2 matching 12 bases. The CDR3 covers 16 residues. The germline CDR1 and CDR2 sequences are MNHEY and SVGAGI. The J segment lost 3 bases and the V segment lost 0 bases, leaving 3 bases of the junction unmatched. The DNA of the CDR3 is TGTGCCAGCAGTTACTCGACTAGCGGGAGCTACTACGAGCAGTACTTC. This codes for CASSYSTSGSYYEQYF.

This CDR3 reads CASRGGTGVPPLHF. CDR3 DNA sequence: TGTGCCAGCCGAGGGGGGACAGGGGTCCCACCCCTCCACTTT. V gene TRBV28 combines with J gene TRBJ1-6; 10 nucleotides align to TRBD1. CDR1 and CDR2 (germline): MDHEN, SYDVKM. The V segment lost 8 bases and the J segment 11 bases; nucleotides outside the gene matches: 9. The CDR3 loop spans 14 amino acids.

The rearrangement uses TRBV6-4 and TRBJ1-2; D uncertain. Trimming shortened V by 6 bases and J by 1 base, and 9 bases separated the two germline ends. The CDR3 is made up of 13 amino acids. CDR1 and CDR2 from the germline V gene are MRHNA and SNTAGT. CDR3 bases: TGTGCCAGCAGCAGACACAGTAACTATGGCTACACCTTC. It specifies CASSRHSNYGYTF.

The V and J genes are TRBV12-3 or TRBV12-4 and TRBJ2-1; D not certain. The CDR3 has 12 residues. V shed 5 bases and J shed 3 bases, with 5 bases lying between them. CDR3 in DNA: TGTGCCAGCAGTGACTTCTACAATGAGCAGTTCTTC. It specifies CASSDFYNEQFF.